Described below is a single TCR beta chain sequence and its context. The CDR3 loop spans 13 amino acids. Germline loops: CDR1 LGHNA, CDR2 YNFKEQ. V gave up 0 bases and J gave up 9 bases, with 9 bases separating them. These data originate in a study of blood T cell repertoires in COVID-19. The protocol was immunoSEQ multiplex PCR, while the TCRdb copy is restricted to in-frame clones and leaves out a portion. The repertoire holds roughly 200,000 clones, with about 80% as singletons. Sequencing used peripheral blood. This receptor was taken from a man aged 55 to 70 with acute or convalescent COVID-19. The rearrangement joins TRBV4-2 to TRBJ1-5; unclear D gene. The CDR3 protein is CASSQEGSTPQHF. In DNA, the CDR3 is TGTGCCAGCAGCCAAGAGGGCTCGACGCCCCAGCATTTT.